A single sample is the source of the 16 T cell receptor beta chains below, sequenced in a study of regulatory T cells in long-lasting Graves disease. Time point: newly diagnosed GD, antithyroid drugs for less than 3 months. PBMCs were the source of the RNA used for TCR sequencing. Building the TCR beta libraries relied on iRepertoire HTBI primers, and CDR3 regions underwent Arm-PCR. Via MiXCR, TCRdb re-called the multiplex PCR reads, giving one row per CDR3 protein. The sample has over 300,000 distinct CDR3 sequences, less than 20% seen once. The sample consisted of peripheral blood mononuclear cells (PBMCs), taken at new diagnosis, from a patient treated with antithyroid drugs. These receptors all come from a female donor with Graves disease.

This clonotype has a handful of counts. This chain joins TRBV6-1 and TRBJ1-6; D not certain. The ends were cut back, 1 base at V and 7 bases at J, with 14 bases in the middle. This CDR3 spans 16 amino acids. The V gene's germline CDR1 is MNHNS and CDR2 SASEGT. This CDR3 reads CASSEGTAIRNSPLHF. The DNA for the CDR3 is TGTGCCAGCAGTGAAGGGACCGCTATAAGGAATTCACCCCTCCACTTT.

At least ten counts were recorded for this clonotype. V usage is TRBV7-3 and J usage is TRBJ2-3; D unclear. The CDR3 is 14 residues long. V was pared by 0 bases and J by 2 bases, with 6 bases between. The germline CDR1 and CDR2 sequences are SGHTA and FQGTGA. CDR3 protein: CASSLTLPTDTQYF. For the CDR3, the DNA is TGTGCCAGCAGCTTAACGTTACCCACAGATACGCAGTATTTT.

This clonotype was seen a handful of times. The chain combines TRBV9 with TRBJ2-2; 8 bases map to TRBD2. Germline loops: CDR1 SGDLS, CDR2 YYNGEE. J lost 1 base, V lost 5 bases, and 4 bases had no gene match. This CDR3 is 15 amino acids long. CDR3 sequence (DNA): TGTGCCAGCAGACTTAGCGGGGAGAACACCGGGGAGCTGTTTTTT. Its protein product is CASRLSGENTGELFF. The whole variable domain, filled in from reference TRBV9 and TRBJ2-2, reads DSGVTQTPKHLITATGQRVTLRCSPRSGDLSVYWYQQSLDQGLQFLIQYYNGEERAKGNILERFSAQQFPDLHSELNLSSLELGDSALYFCASRLSGENTGELFFGEGSRLTVL.

The table lists this clonotype with many counts. The chain uses TRBV2 and TRBJ2-7; D is perhaps TRBD1 or TRBD2 (5 bases each). The CDR3 is 14 residues long. Deletions cut 2 bases from V and 4 bases from J, with 12 bases between. From germline, CDR1 is SNHLY and CDR2 FYNNEI. The CDR3 DNA follows: TGTGCCAGCAGTGAAATGAGGGACGGGTACGAGCAGTACTTC. Amino acids: CASSEMRDGYEQYF. Full variable domain (outside the CDR3, taken from reference TRBV2 and TRBJ2-7): EPEVTQTPSHQVTQMGQEVILRCVPISNHLYFYWYRQILGQKVEFLVSFYNNEISEKSEIFDDQFSVERPDGSNFTLKIRSTKLEDSAMYFCASSEMRDGYEQYFGPGTRLTVT.

This clonotype came up many times. The rearrangement links TRBV6-2 or TRBV6-3 to TRBJ2-5; 15 positions agree with TRBD2. Germline V lookup: CDR1 MNHEY, CDR2 SVGEGT. V trimming: 6 bases; J trimming: 7 bases; junction bases outside the gene matches: 15. CDR3 size: 18 residues. The CDR3: CASSGTSGGTASRRTQYF. CDR3 bases: TGTGCCAGCAGCGGGACTAGCGGGGGGACTGCTTCTCGGCGGACCCAGTACTTC.

Ten or more counts support this clonotype. This chain joins TRBV7-8 and TRBJ2-7, with 11 positions matching TRBD1. V gave up 5 bases and J gave up 2 bases; unmatched junction bases: 2. CDR1 is SGHVS, CDR2 FQNEAQ, per germline. This CDR3 has 14 residues. DNA for the CDR3: TGTGCCAGCAGCCCGGGACAGGGGGCCTACGAGCAGTACTTC. Translating it yields CASSPGQGAYEQYF. Combining the CDR3 with reference TRBV7-8 and TRBJ2-7 gives the whole variable domain GAGVSQSPRYKVAKRGQDVALRCDPISGHVSLFWYQQALGQGPEFLTYFQNEAQLDKSGLPSDRFFAERPEGSVSTLKIQRTQQEDSAVYLCASSPGQGAYEQYFGPGTRLTVT.

This chain connects TRBV6-2 or TRBV6-3 to TRBJ1-1; 8 positions agree with TRBD1. The CDR3 covers 14 residues. The germline V gene has CDR1 MNHEY and CDR2 SVGEGT. Trimming removed 5 bases from V and 7 bases from J; junction bases left unmatched: 9. The CDR3 sequence is CASSIRGPCVEAFF. CDR3 sequence (DNA): TGTGCCAGCAGTATCAGGGGGCCCTGCGTTGAAGCTTTCTTT.

The rearrangement uses TRBV4-2 and TRBJ2-7; TRBD2 matches 10 bases. V trimming: 0 bases; J trimming: 1 base; junction bases outside the gene matches: 6. The CDR3 runs to 17 residues. Germline CDR1 and CDR2: LGHNA and YNFKEQ. Written as DNA, the CDR3 is TGTGCCAGCAGCCAAGACGGGACTAGCGAGGTTTCCTACGAGCAGTACTTC. Protein sequence: CASSQDGTSEVSYEQYF.

This sequence joins TRBV28 and TRBJ2-3; 10 bases match TRBD2. The CDR3 is 17 residues long. Germline CDR1 and CDR2: MDHEN and SYDVKM. V lost 7 bases to trimming and J lost 1 base; unmatched junction nucleotides: 11. CDR3 in amino acids: CASNSSGRIGGTDTQYF. The CDR3 nucleotides are TGTGCCAGCAATTCTAGCGGGAGAATCGGAGGCACAGATACGCAGTATTTT.

Comment on this clonotype: A read error may be the cause here, since a much bigger clone is one base away. This CDR3 fails to terminate in the conserved phenylalanine or tryptophan, so it likely reflects a read error. The V gene is TRBV28, the J gene TRBJ1-2; the D gene is possibly TRBD1 (5 bases). The CDR3 is 16 residues long. Trimming removed 6 bases at V and 4 bases at J, with 21 bases between. The germline CDR1 and CDR2 sequences are MDHEN and SYDVKM. The CDR3 is CASSVIVGGSPYGYTL. CDR3 DNA: TGTGCCAGCAGCGTTATTGTGGGGGGTTCCCCCTATGGCTACACCCTC.

This chain joins TRBV20-1 and TRBJ2-1; 12 bases agree with TRBD2. From germline, CDR1 is DFQATT and CDR2 SNEGSKA (reference sequence). The CDR3 consists of 15 residues. The junction had 8 bases not matched to a gene; V was cut back by 3 bases and J by 8 bases. CDR3 nucleotides: TGCAGTGCTAGGTCCCTAGCGGGAGGGGGGGATGAGCAGTTCTTC. Amino acid sequence: CSARSLAGGGDEQFF.

This clonotype was recorded at least ten times. This chain uses TRBV28 with TRBJ1-1, with 8 bases fitting TRBD1. The CDR3 is 14 amino acids. Unmatched junction bases numbered 2, after V lost 4 bases and J lost 1 base. Germline-derived CDR1 and CDR2 are MDHEN and SYDVKM. The CDR3 nucleotides are TGTGCCAGCAGTTGGACAGGGTCGAACACTGAAGCTTTCTTT. It codes for CASSWTGSNTEAFF.

The chain recombines TRBV7-2 with TRBJ1-5, with D possibly being TRBD1 (5 bases). The V end lost 5 bases, the J end lost 4 bases, and 12 bases lay between the germline ends. CDR3 length: 14 residues. Germline CDR1 and CDR2: SGHTA and FQGNSA. CDR3 bases: TGTGCCAGCAGCCCATGGGACCAAAATCAGCCCCAGCATTTT. It yields the protein CASSPWDQNQPQHF.

The sample holds many counts of this clonotype. V is TRBV19 and J is TRBJ1-1; the match to TRBD1 covers 10 bases. V trimming: 3 bases; J trimming: 4 bases; junction bases outside the gene matches: 2. The CDR3 has 14 amino acids. Germline V gene lookup returns CDR1 LNHDA and CDR2 SQIVND (reference sequence). CDR3 DNA sequence: TGTGCCAGTAGTATTGGACAGGGGGGCACTGAAGCTTTCTTT. This gives the protein CASSIGQGGTEAFF.

This clonotype has at least ten counts. The chain's CDR3 is CASSLAAPPYEQYF. The DNA of the CDR3 is TGTGCCAGCAGCTTGGCGGCACCTCCCTACGAGCAGTACTTC. This chain uses TRBV5-6 with TRBJ2-7; D gene uncertain. The V end was cut by 0 bases, the J end by 2 bases, with 9 bases between. The CDR3 covers 14 residues. Per germline, CDR1 SGHDT and CDR2 YYEEEE.

This clonotype was recorded at least ten times. Germline is not matched at one junction end, which may reflect a read error. The CDR3 DNA reads as TGTGCTAGCAGCTTAACCTTTGTTCCGACCAATGAGCAGTTCTTC. Protein sequence: CASSLTFVPTNEQFF. V and J are TRBV7-7 and TRBJ2-1, with D unresolved. The CDR3 is 15 residues long. Germline V lookup: CDR1 SSHAT, CDR2 FNYEAQ (reference sequence).